Listed below are T cell receptor beta chains from one sample, sequenced in a study of blood T cell repertoires in COVID-19. The data were produced by immunoSEQ multiplex PCR, yet TCRdb's version contains in-frame clones alone and is incomplete. This sample carries about 220,000 clones, over 75% of them seen once, and the ten largest clones take more than 2%. The source material was peripheral blood. These receptors were collected from a woman aged 70-85 years with COVID-19, enrolled during active disease. The CDR3 runs from the conserved cysteine through the conserved F or W. D genes are given only for firm matches. Size tells how often a clone was seen (once, few, many) or the class of an expanded clone, and some rows leave it out.

CDR3 DNA: TGTGCCAGCAGCCAAGTTCAGGGGAAAGAGACCCAGTACTTC
CDR3 protein: CASSQVQGKETQYF
J gene: TRBJ2-5
clone size: once
V gene: TRBV3-1/TRBV3-2
D gene: NA

CDR3 DNA: TGCGCCAGCAGCTGGGGACAGGGGTCCTACGAGCAGTACTTC
CDR3 protein: CASSWGQGSYEQYF
J gene: TRBJ2-7
clone size: NA
V gene: TRBV5-1
D gene: TRBD1

CDR3 DNA: TGTGCCAGCAGCCGAAGGGACAGACAAGAGACCCAGTACTTC
CDR3 protein: CASSRRDRQETQYF
J gene: TRBJ2-5
clone size: NA
V gene: TRBV7-9
D gene: TRBD1

CDR3 DNA: TGTGCCAGCAGCTCACAGGGGCAGCAGGTCTATGGCTACACCTTC
CDR3 protein: CASSSQGQQVYGYTF
J gene: TRBJ1-2
clone size: NA
V gene: TRBV7-9
D gene: TRBD1

CDR3 DNA: TGTGCCAGCACTCCAGGGACATTCGGACGCAATCAGCCCCAGCATTTT
CDR3 protein: CASTPGTFGRNQPQHF
J gene: TRBJ1-5
clone size: NA
V gene: TRBV2
D gene: NA

CDR3 DNA: TGTGCCACCACAGACAGGGGGCTTGTAGATACGCAGTATTTT
CDR3 protein: CATTDRGLVDTQYF
J gene: TRBJ2-3
clone size: NA
V gene: TRBV6-5
D gene: TRBD1

CDR3 DNA: TGTGCCAGCAGCAAGACAGGGTACAATCAGCCCCAGCATTTT
CDR3 protein: CASSKTGYNQPQHF
J gene: TRBJ1-5
clone size: NA
V gene: TRBV6-2/TRBV6-3
D gene: TRBD1

CDR3 DNA: TGTGCCAGCAGAACAGGGTCGATTCAGCCCCAGCATTTT
CDR3 protein: CASRTGSIQPQHF
J gene: TRBJ1-5
clone size: NA
V gene: TRBV28
D gene: NA

CDR3 DNA: TGTGCCAGCTCACTATTAGCGGGCCCCAGTGAGACCCAGTACTTC
CDR3 protein: CASSLLAGPSETQYF
J gene: TRBJ2-5
clone size: NA
V gene: TRBV18
D gene: TRBD2

CDR3 DNA: TGCGCCAGCAGCTTGGCCATTGCAAGGGGTCCCATCGCGGCCCAGCATTTT
CDR3 protein: CASSLAIARGPIAAQHF
J gene: TRBJ1-5
clone size: NA
V gene: TRBV5-1
D gene: NA

CDR3 DNA: TGTGCCAGCAGTTCGGGACAGGGACATCAGCCCCAGCATTTT
CDR3 protein: CASSSGQGHQPQHF
J gene: TRBJ1-5
clone size: NA
V gene: TRBV6-5
D gene: TRBD1

CDR3 DNA: TGTGCCAGCAGCTTCCGGTACACAGATACGCAGTATTTT
CDR3 protein: CASSFRYTDTQYF
J gene: TRBJ2-3
clone size: NA
V gene: TRBV11-1
D gene: NA

CDR3 DNA: TGTGCCATCAGTGCCAGAGCGGGGGGCACCTACAATGAGCAGTTCTTC
CDR3 protein: CAISARAGGTYNEQFF
J gene: TRBJ2-1
clone size: NA
V gene: TRBV10-3
D gene: TRBD2

CDR3 DNA: TGCGCCAGCAGCACGTCGACAGGAAAGAGCTCCTACGAGCAGTACTTC
CDR3 protein: CASSTSTGKSSYEQYF
J gene: TRBJ2-7
clone size: NA
V gene: TRBV5-1
D gene: NA

CDR3 DNA: TGTGCCAGCAGCTTAGTGTCGGCTAGATACACAGATACGCAGTATTTT
CDR3 protein: CASSLVSARYTDTQYF
J gene: TRBJ2-3
clone size: NA
V gene: TRBV7-8
D gene: NA

CDR3 DNA: TGTGCCAGCAAAGAGGGTAAGAATCAGCCCCAGCATTTT
CDR3 protein: CASKEGKNQPQHF
J gene: TRBJ1-5
clone size: once
V gene: TRBV27
D gene: NA

CDR3 DNA: TGTGCCAGCAGCGGTGACAGTTCAGCTTTCTTT
CDR3 protein: CASSGDSSAFF
J gene: TRBJ1-1
clone size: NA
V gene: TRBV9
D gene: NA

CDR3 DNA: TGTGCCAGCAGCTTAGGGGGGGGACCTTACGAGCAGTACTTC
CDR3 protein: CASSLGGGPYEQYF
J gene: TRBJ2-7
clone size: NA
V gene: TRBV7-8
D gene: TRBD2

CDR3 DNA: TGCGCCAGCAGCCGGGGATCGGCGGGGGGCTCCTACGAGCAGTACTTC
CDR3 protein: CASSRGSAGGSYEQYF
J gene: TRBJ2-7
clone size: NA
V gene: TRBV5-1
D gene: TRBD2

CDR3 DNA: TGTGCCAGCAGTCTCAGGGCTAGAAACACCATATATTTT
CDR3 protein: CASSLRARNTIYF
J gene: TRBJ1-3
clone size: NA
V gene: TRBV12-3/TRBV12-4
D gene: NA

CDR3 DNA: TGTGCCAGCAGCTTAGCCGCTGGGGACACACGTTCTGGAAACACCATATATTTT
CDR3 protein: CASSLAAGDTRSGNTIYF
J gene: TRBJ1-3
clone size: NA
V gene: TRBV7-9
D gene: NA

CDR3 DNA: TGTGCCAGCAGCACCCGGACTAGCGGGGCGGCCGGGGAGCTGTTTTTT
CDR3 protein: CASSTRTSGAAGELFF
J gene: TRBJ2-2
clone size: NA
V gene: TRBV9
D gene: TRBD2

CDR3 DNA: TGTGCCAGCAGCTTCGGCCTAGCTGACACCGGGGAGCTGTTTTTT
CDR3 protein: CASSFGLADTGELFF
J gene: TRBJ2-2
clone size: NA
V gene: TRBV5-6
D gene: NA

CDR3 DNA: TGTGCCAGCAGTACTACATACTACAATGAGCAGTTCTTC
CDR3 protein: CASSTTYYNEQFF
J gene: TRBJ2-1
clone size: NA
V gene: TRBV6-2/TRBV6-3
D gene: NA

CDR3 DNA: TGTGCCAGCAGAGGACTAGCGGGAGGGGACAATGAGCAGTTCTTC
CDR3 protein: CASRGLAGGDNEQFF
J gene: TRBJ2-1
clone size: NA
V gene: TRBV27
D gene: TRBD2

CDR3 DNA: TGCGCCAGCAGCCAAGATCGACCTGGAGGCGCTTACAATGAGCAGTTCTTC
CDR3 protein: CASSQDRPGGAYNEQFF
J gene: TRBJ2-1
clone size: NA
V gene: TRBV4-1
D gene: NA

CDR3 DNA: TGTGCCAGTAGTGACGGGACAAAGTCCTACGAGCAGTACTTC
CDR3 protein: CASSDGTKSYEQYF
J gene: TRBJ2-7
clone size: NA
V gene: TRBV19
D gene: NA

CDR3 DNA: TGTGCCAGCAGTCTCTTTGCCGGGACAGGGGACATCGAGCAGTACTTC
CDR3 protein: CASSLFAGTGDIEQYF
J gene: TRBJ2-7
clone size: once
V gene: TRBV3-1/TRBV3-2
D gene: TRBD1

CDR3 DNA: TGCGCCAGCAGCCCCGGACTAGCGGGGGTCTCCTACGAGCAGTACTTC
CDR3 protein: CASSPGLAGVSYEQYF
J gene: TRBJ2-7
clone size: NA
V gene: TRBV5-1
D gene: TRBD2

CDR3 DNA: TGTGCCAGTAGTATTTGGGAAGTCGACAGGGGAAGAGCCTACGAGCAGTACTTC
CDR3 protein: CASSIWEVDRGRAYEQYF
J gene: TRBJ2-7
clone size: NA
V gene: TRBV19
D gene: TRBD1

CDR3 DNA: TGTGCCAGCAGCTTAGACGGGGGGCCTGTCACTGAAGCTTTCTTT
CDR3 protein: CASSLDGGPVTEAFF
J gene: TRBJ1-1
clone size: NA
V gene: TRBV7-9
D gene: NA

CDR3 DNA: TGTGCCAGCAGCCAAGTCGACAGTAATGGCTACACCTTC
CDR3 protein: CASSQVDSNGYTF
J gene: TRBJ1-2
clone size: NA
V gene: TRBV4-2
D gene: NA

CDR3 DNA: TGTGCCAGTAGTCCATTACTTGAGACTGAAGCTTTCTTT
CDR3 protein: CASSPLLETEAFF
J gene: TRBJ1-1
clone size: NA
V gene: TRBV19
D gene: NA

CDR3 DNA: TGCAGCGTTGACAGGGGTGGTACAGATACGCAGTATTTT
CDR3 protein: CSVDRGGTDTQYF
J gene: TRBJ2-3
clone size: NA
V gene: TRBV29-1
D gene: NA

CDR3 DNA: TGCAGTGCAAGTGGGGGACAGGACTACGAGCAGTACTTC
CDR3 protein: CSASGGQDYEQYF
J gene: TRBJ2-7
clone size: NA
V gene: TRBV20-1
D gene: TRBD1

CDR3 DNA: TGTGCCAGCAGCTTAGACAGATACTCTGGAAACACCATATATTTT
CDR3 protein: CASSLDRYSGNTIYF
J gene: TRBJ1-3
clone size: once
V gene: TRBV7-9
D gene: NA

CDR3 DNA: TGTGCCAGCAGCCTCCCCGGTGCGGGGGAACTGTTTTTT
CDR3 protein: CASSLPGAGELFF
J gene: TRBJ1-4
clone size: NA
V gene: TRBV7-8
D gene: NA